The text below deals with one T cell receptor beta chain. The CDR3 is 12 residues long. In germline, CDR1 is LGHDT, CDR2 YNNKEL (reference sequence). The V end lost 6 bases, the J end lost 6 bases, and 11 bases lay between the germline ends. The data belong to a study of identical twins. TCRdb reanalysed the 5' RACE reads using MiXCR and keeps one entry per CDR3 protein. The repertoire holds fewer than 500,000 distinct CDR3 sequences, roughly an eighth seen once, with about 0.94% in the top ten. Separately, the same data were catalogued under a study of yellow fever vaccine responses in identical twins.

The V gene is TRBV3-1, the J gene TRBJ1-2; D possibly corresponds to TRBD1 (5 bases). The sequenced sample was CD4+ T cells sorted from blood. The TCR originated in a woman younger than 35 in good health. The CDR3 sequence is CASRGTDNGYTF. CDR3 DNA: TGTGCCAGCAGGGGGACGGATAATGGCTACACCTTC.